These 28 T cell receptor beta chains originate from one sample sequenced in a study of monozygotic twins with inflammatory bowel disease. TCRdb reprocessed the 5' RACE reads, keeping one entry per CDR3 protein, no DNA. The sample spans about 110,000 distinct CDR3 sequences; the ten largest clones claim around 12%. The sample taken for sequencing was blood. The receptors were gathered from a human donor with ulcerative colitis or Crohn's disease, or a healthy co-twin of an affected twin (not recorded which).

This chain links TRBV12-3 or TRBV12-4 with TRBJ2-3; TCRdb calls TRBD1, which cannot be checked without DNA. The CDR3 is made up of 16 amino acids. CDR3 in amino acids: CASIPSMWGGEDTQYF.

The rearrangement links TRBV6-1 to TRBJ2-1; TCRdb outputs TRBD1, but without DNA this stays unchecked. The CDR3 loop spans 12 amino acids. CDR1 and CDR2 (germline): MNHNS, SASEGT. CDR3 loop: CASGGRGDEQFF.

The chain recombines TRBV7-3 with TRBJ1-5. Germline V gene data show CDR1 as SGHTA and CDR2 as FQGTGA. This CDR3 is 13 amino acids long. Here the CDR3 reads CASSYNQNQPQHF.

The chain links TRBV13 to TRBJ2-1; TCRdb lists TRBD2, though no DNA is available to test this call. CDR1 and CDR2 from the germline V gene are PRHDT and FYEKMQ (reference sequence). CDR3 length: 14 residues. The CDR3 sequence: CAGSLAAGGNEQFF.

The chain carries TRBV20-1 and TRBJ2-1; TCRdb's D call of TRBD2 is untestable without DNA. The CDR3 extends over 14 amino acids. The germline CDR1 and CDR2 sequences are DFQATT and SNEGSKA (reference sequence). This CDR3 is CCASRLAGADEQFF.

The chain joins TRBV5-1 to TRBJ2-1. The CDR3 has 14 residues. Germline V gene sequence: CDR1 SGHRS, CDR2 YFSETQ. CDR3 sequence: CASSLAGPYNEQFF.

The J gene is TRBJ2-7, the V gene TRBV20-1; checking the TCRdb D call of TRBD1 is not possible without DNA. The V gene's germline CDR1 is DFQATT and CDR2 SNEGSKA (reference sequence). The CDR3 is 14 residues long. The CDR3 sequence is CSALDRISSYEQYF.

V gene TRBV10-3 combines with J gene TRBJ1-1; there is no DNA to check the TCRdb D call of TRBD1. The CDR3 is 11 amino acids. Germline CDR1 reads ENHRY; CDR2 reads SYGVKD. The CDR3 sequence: CASRRGERAFF.

The CDR3 spells CASSSLKVETQYF. This sequence joins TRBV2 and TRBJ2-5; TCRdb's D call of TRBD1 is untestable without DNA. Per germline, CDR1 SNHLY and CDR2 FYNNEI. The CDR3 contains 13 residues.

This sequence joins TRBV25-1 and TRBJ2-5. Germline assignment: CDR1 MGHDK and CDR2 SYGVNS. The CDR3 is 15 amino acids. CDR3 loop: CASSEARASRETQYF.

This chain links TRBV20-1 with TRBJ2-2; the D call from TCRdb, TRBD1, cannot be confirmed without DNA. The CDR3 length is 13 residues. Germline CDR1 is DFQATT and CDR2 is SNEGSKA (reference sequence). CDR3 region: CSAPHQGDGELFF.

CDR3 protein: CASSLQGGADTQYF. The V call is TRBV5-1, the J call TRBJ2-3; TCRdb outputs TRBD2, but without DNA this stays unchecked. The CDR3 covers 14 residues. From germline, CDR1 is SGHRS and CDR2 YFSETQ. Variable domain in full (rest from reference TRBV5-1 and TRBJ2-3): KAGVTQTPRYLIKTRGQQVTLSCSPISGHRSVSWYQQTPGQGLQFLFEYFSETQRNKGNFPGRFSGRQFSNSRSEMNVSTLELGDSALYLCASSLQGGADTQYFGPGTRLTVL.

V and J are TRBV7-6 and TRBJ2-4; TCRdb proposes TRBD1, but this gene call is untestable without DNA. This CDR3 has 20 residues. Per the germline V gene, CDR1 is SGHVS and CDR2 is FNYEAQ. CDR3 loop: CASSLSWGGLVDLAKNIQYF.

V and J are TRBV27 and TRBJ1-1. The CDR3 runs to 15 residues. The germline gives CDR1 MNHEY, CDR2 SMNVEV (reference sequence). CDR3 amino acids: CASSTPSRGNTEAFF.

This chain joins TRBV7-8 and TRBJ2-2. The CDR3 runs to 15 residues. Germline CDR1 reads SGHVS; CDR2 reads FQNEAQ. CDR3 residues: CATIPLSGNTGELFF.

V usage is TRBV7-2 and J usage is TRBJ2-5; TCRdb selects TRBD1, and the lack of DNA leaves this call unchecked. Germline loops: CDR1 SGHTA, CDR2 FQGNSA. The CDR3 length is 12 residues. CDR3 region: CASSSTGGTQYF.

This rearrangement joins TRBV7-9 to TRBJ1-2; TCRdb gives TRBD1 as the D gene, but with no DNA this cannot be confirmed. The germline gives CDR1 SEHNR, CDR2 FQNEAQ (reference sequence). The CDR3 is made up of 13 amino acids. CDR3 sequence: CASSLQGADGYTF.

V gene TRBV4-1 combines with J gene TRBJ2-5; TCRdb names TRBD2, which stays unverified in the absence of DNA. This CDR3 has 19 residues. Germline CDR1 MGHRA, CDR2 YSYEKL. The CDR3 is CASSQERGGLAGGPETQYF.

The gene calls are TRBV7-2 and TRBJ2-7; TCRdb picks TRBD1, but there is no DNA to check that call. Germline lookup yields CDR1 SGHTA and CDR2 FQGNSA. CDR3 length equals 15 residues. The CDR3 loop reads CASSLQAGDTYEQYF.

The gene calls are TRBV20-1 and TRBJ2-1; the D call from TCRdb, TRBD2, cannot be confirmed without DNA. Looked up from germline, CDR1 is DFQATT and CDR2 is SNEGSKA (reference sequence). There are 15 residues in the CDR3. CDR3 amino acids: CSALSSGRIYNEQFF.

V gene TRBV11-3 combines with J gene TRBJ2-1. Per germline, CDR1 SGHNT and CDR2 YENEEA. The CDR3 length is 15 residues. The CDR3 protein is CASSLSSESYNEQFF.

The CDR3 sequence is CASSLASGVNLRAFF. V gene TRBV5-1 combines with J gene TRBJ1-1. The CDR3 is 15 amino acids. CDR1 SGHRS and CDR2 YFSETQ come from the germline V gene.

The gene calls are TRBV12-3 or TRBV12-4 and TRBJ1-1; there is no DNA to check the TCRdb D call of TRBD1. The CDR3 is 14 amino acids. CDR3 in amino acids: CASSLWGSRTEAFF.

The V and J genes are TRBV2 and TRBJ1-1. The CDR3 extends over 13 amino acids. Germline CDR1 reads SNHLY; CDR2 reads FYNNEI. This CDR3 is CASSGLVADEAFF.

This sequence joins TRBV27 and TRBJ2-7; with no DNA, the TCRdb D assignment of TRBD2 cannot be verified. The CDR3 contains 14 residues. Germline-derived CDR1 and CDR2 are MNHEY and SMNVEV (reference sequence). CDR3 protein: CASSPLEGYYEQYF.

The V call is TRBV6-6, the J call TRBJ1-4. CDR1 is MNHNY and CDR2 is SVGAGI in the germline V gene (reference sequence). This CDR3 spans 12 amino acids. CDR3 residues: CASTNPNEKLFF.

CDR3: CASSQAGAGEQYF. The chain joins TRBV3-1 to TRBJ2-7; the D call of TRBD1 rests on TCRdb alone, since no DNA is present to check it. Germline V gene lookup returns CDR1 LGHDT and CDR2 YNNKEL (reference sequence). The CDR3 runs to 13 residues.

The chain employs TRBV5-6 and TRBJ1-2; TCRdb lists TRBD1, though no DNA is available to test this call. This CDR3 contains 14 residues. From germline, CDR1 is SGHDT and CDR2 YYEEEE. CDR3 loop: CASSAPTGGYGYTF.